This is a list of T cell receptor beta chains from one sample in a study of T cells in Graves' hyperthyroidism and ophthalmopathy. TCRdb processed the multiplex PCR reads anew with MiXCR; each CDR3 protein has one entry. The table lists hundreds of thousands of distinct CDR3 sequences, just under 45% of them singletons. Sequenced input: peripheral blood or thyroid tissue (not recorded which). The receptors shown here come from an adult man with Graves' disease, either hyperthyroidism or ophthalmopathy (not recorded which). Both conserved end residues are part of each CDR3. The order of the fields is V gene, D gene, clone size, J gene, CDR3 protein, CDR3 DNA. D genes are given only for firm matches. Expanded clones are given a class, and other clones once, few, many or no size at all.

TRBV7-6,TRBD1,-,TRBJ1-5,CASSPRGTGNQPQHF,TGTGCCAGCAGTCCTAGAGGGACAGGGAATCAGCCCCAGCATTTT
TRBV6-6,TRBD1,few,TRBJ1-6,CASSEAYGQGWRSPLHF,TGTGCCAGCAGTGAAGCCTACGGACAGGGTTGGCGTTCACCCCTCCACTTT
TRBV2,TRBD1,once,TRBJ1-2,CASSPRDRGGGGYTF,TGTGCCAGCAGCCCTAGGGACAGGGGGGGAGGCGGCTACACCTTC
TRBV2,TRBD1,-,TRBJ1-2,CASSEQGVKGYGYTF,TGTGCCAGCAGTGAACAGGGGGTGAAAGGCTATGGCTACACCTTC
TRBV15,-,many,TRBJ2-5,CATSNQETQYF,TGTGCCACCAGCAACCAAGAGACCCAGTACTTC
TRBV7-3,-,-,TRBJ2-7,CASRPPRIDVYEQYF,TGTGCCAGCAGGCCTCCCAGAATCGACGTTTACGAGCAGTACTTC
TRBV2,-,-,TRBJ2-3,CASSVEDFRTDTQYF,TGTGCCAGCAGTGTGGAAGACTTTCGTACAGATACGCAGTATTTT
TRBV7-2,TRBD1,many,TRBJ1-2,CASSIGTGGLPYTF,TGTGCCAGCAGCATTGGGACAGGGGGCCTCCCTTACACCTTC
TRBV15,-,-,TRBJ1-3,CATSREPGTHSGNTIYF,TGTGCCACCAGCAGGGAACCCGGGACACACTCTGGAAACACCATATATTTT
TRBV6-5,-,-,TRBJ2-7,CASSYRGGDEQYF,TGTGCCAGCAGTTACAGGGGTGGGGACGAGCAGTACTTC
TRBV25-1,TRBD1,-,TRBJ1-2,CASSAQPGTGVGYTF,TGTGCCAGCAGTGCGCAACCCGGGACAGGGGTGGGCTACACCTTC
TRBV5-1,-,many,TRBJ1-6,CASSLTGPHSPLHF,TGCGCCAGCAGCTTGACAGGCCCCCATTCACCCCTCCACTTT
TRBV19,TRBD1,-,TRBJ1-5,CASPSTGEGWQPQHF,TGTGCCAGTCCTTCCACAGGGGAGGGCTGGCAGCCCCAGCATTTT
TRBV29-1,-,-,TRBJ2-7,CSVKGWNEQYF,TGCAGCGTGAAGGGTTGGAACGAGCAGTACTTC
TRBV25-1,TRBD2,-,TRBJ2-2,CASSLAGGLLQGSGELFF,TGTGCCAGCTCGTTAGCGGGAGGGCTGCTTCAAGGATCCGGGGAGCTGTTTTTT
TRBV2,-,once,TRBJ1-4,CASGGPGEEKLFF,TGTGCCAGCGGGGGGCCGGGGGAGGAGAAACTGTTTTTT
TRBV5-1,-,-,TRBJ1-4,CASSLADSSTNEKLFF,TGCGCCAGCAGCTTGGCGGATAGTTCAACTAATGAAAAACTGTTTTTT
TRBV6-1,TRBD1,-,TRBJ1-2,CASRTRPGQGYGYTF,TGTGCCAGCAGGACTCGCCCGGGACAGGGTTATGGCTACACCTTC
TRBV7-4,TRBD2,-,TRBJ2-7,CASSLLGVRTSGTYEQDF,TGTGCCAGCAGCTTATTAGGGGTCCGGACTAGCGGCACCTACGAGCAGGACTTC
TRBV20-1,-,many,TRBJ2-7,CSANRDSYEQYF,TGCAGTGCTAACAGAGACTCCTACGAGCAGTACTTC
TRBV20-1,-,few,TRBJ1-3,CSASDGSGNTIYF,TGCAGTGCTAGCGACGGTTCTGGAAACACCATATATTTT
TRBV7-9,-,few,TRBJ1-6,CASSSGGGTYNSPLHF,TGTGCCAGCAGCTCCGGTGGAGGGACTTATAATTCACCCCTCCACTTT